This T cell receptor (beta chain) is drawn from a study of response to subunit inactivated influenza vaccine. Study conclusions and caveats: After each seasonal influenza vaccination, few new T cells are recruited, the authors suggested.

MiXCR was run by TCRdb on the RT-PCR reads, yielding one entry per CDR3 protein. The sample holds hundreds of thousands of distinct CDR3 sequences, approximately 14% seen once. The germline V gene has CDR1 SGHTA and CDR2 FQGNSA. V was trimmed by 5 bases and J by 5 bases, leaving 16 bases between them. This CDR3 contains 14 residues. This clonotype was seen only a few times. Its antigen remains unknown. This chain uses TRBV7-2 with TRBJ2-7; tentatively, D is TRBD2 (6 bases). The source of this sequence is a man aged 45-65 years who received an inactivated influenza vaccine. This sample comprised PBMCs from blood, obtained 14 to 15 days before vaccination. The CDR3 reads CASSTGARPDEQYF. CDR3 DNA: TGTGCCAGCAGCACGGGAGCCCGACCGGACGAGCAGTACTTC.